This T cell receptor (beta chain) came from a study of blood T cells in healthy people across ages (dated by TCRdb to between 2014 and 2017). Looking at the study overall: In model experiments, roughly one uniquely barcoded TCR beta cDNA molecule per two T cells was captured by template switching. Using deep sequencing normalized with unique cDNA molecular identifiers, the study measured how TCR beta repertoire diversity changes with age. Four age groups were formed from the donors: young (average about 17 years), middle-aged (approximately 42), aged (approximately 60) and long-lived (82). To avoid experimental bias, donors of different ages were randomly spread across the sequencing lanes. Two additional independent replicas of 1 million unique cDNA reads from the same blood draw were analyzed for two donors (one aged 18 to 29 and one aged 80 or older).

Library preparation was by 5' RACE. The sequencer listed for this sample is Illumina HiSeq 2500. A second PCR of roughly 7 to 12 cycles was run with a J-beta primer mix and a sample-barcoded 5' primer. Each TCR beta cDNA molecule received a unique molecular identifier from a template-switch 5' adaptor carrying 12 random nucleotides. Each sample yielded at least 2.5 million CDR3-containing paired-end reads. All of the RNA was converted into first-strand cDNA using the Mint cDNA synthesis kit, with a TRBC-specific oligonucleotide serving as the primer. Following uracil-DNA glycosylase treatment, a first 18-cycle PCR with universal primers M1SS and BC2_uni_R was performed on all cDNA. The paper's processing steps were these. For normalization, 1 million high-quality reads were randomly selected from each sample, with every read carrying a distinct molecular identifier. Reads with shared molecular identifiers were discarded instead of being binned into consensus sequences. MiTCR, with a Q25 quality threshold and the strictest error-elimination algorithm, was used for CDR3 identification, clonotype clustering and error correction. A nonparametric unseen species model using Euler transformation provided a lower-bound estimate of total TCR beta diversity. The public reads were run again by TCRdb, first through fastp at Q25 and then through MiXCR, and only productive beta chains were kept. Merged by CDR3 protein, the rows form single entries marked with the most common genes and DNA. TCRdb's processing, not the study's, gives the V and J calls here. In all, the sample holds about a million distinct CDR3 sequences, and approximately 49% of those were seen once. Around 15% of the sample rests with the top ten.

On the study overall, not on this receptor specifically: Observed TCR beta diversity per million T cells fell roughly linearly with age, and a significant reduction was already apparent by age around 39. A strong correlation was found between observed TCR beta diversity and the percentage of naive T cells measured by flow cytometry. Estimates of total diversity based on one million sequenced T cells were considered lower bounds and underestimates. Because donor CMV infection status was unknown, age-related changes in expanded clonotypes were potentially confounded. The long-lived group showed more naive CD4+ T cells, fewer expanded clones and increased TCR diversity than the aged group, suggesting age selection. Since profiling was done on bulk unsorted PBMCs, naive and antigen-experienced compartments could not be conclusively compared.

Note on this clonotype: The clone's antigen remains unknown. Base qualities are not recorded, but no much larger clone differs from it by a single base.

Systemically healthy Caucasian individuals from Russia, around 38 in total and aged roughly 6 to 100 years, were included as donors. Each donor gave approximately 9.4 milliliters of peripheral blood, drawn into EDTA-treated Vacutainer tubes. Ficoll-Paque density-gradient centrifugation was used to isolate PBMCs, with at least 7 million per sample. Total RNA was extracted from PBMCs with Trizol reagent, with at least 5.5 micrograms obtained per sample. For every donor, flow cytometry on a PBMC aliquot measured the percentage of naive CD45RAhigh/CD27high T cells. The CDR3, from cysteine to phenylalanine, totals 17 residues. Only the CDR3 part of the read is kept: 51 bases, read in frame from the first base. Trimming leaves V shorter by 0 bases and J shorter by 3 bases, with the junction holding 8 bases beyond the gene matches. Via the germline V gene, CDR1 is SGHAT and CDR2 FQNNGV.

This sequence uses TRBV11-2 and TRBJ2-7; TRBD2 lines up with 10 middle nucleotides. What was sequenced was blood. The clonotype comes from a man aged 30 to 39 in good health. For the CDR3, the sequence is CASSLDLAGEINYEQYF. The nucleotides read TGTGCCAGCAGCTTAGATCTAGCGGGGGAGATAAACTACGAGCAGTACTTC.